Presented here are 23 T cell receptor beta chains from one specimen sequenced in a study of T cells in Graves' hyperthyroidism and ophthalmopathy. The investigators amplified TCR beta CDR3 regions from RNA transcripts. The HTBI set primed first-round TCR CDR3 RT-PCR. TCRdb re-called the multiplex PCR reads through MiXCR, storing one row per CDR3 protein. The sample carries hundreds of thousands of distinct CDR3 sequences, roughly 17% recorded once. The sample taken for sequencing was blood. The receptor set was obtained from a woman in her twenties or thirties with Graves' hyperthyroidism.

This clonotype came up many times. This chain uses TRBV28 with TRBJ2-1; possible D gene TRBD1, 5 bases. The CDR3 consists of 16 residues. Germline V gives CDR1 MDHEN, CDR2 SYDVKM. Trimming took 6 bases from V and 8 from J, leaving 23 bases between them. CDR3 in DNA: TGTGCCAGCAGACTAACGAAGGGGCCAATCATGTATGAGCAGTTCTTC. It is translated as CASRLTKGPIMYEQFF.

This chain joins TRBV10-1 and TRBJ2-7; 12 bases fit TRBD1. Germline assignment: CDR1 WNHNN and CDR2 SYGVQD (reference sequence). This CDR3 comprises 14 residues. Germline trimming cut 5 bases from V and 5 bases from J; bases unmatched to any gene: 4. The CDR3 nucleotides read TGCGCCAGCAGTCCGGGACAGGGGGCCCACGAGCAGTACTTC. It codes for CASSPGQGAHEQYF.

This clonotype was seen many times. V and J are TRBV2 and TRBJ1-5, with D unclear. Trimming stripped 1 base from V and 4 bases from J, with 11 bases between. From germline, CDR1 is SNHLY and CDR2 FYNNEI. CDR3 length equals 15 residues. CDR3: CASSEEGQLNQPQHF. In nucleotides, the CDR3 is TGTGCCAGCAGTGAAGAAGGGCAGTTGAATCAGCCCCAGCATTTT.

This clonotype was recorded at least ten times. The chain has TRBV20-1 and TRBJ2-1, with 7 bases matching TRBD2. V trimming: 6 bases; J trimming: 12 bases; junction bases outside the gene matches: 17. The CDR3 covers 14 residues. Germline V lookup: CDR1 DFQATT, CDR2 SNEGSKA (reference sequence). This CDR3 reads CSAPVTGGGMMQFF. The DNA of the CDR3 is TGCAGTGCCCCCGTGACGGGAGGAGGTATGATGCAGTTCTTC.

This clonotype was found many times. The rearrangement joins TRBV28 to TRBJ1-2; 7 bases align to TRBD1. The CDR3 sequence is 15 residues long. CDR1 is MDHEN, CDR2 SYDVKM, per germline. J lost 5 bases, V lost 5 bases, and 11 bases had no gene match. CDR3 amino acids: CASSGAGTEYYGYTF. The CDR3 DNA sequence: TGTGCCAGCAGTGGCGCGGGGACAGAGTATTATGGCTACACCTTC.

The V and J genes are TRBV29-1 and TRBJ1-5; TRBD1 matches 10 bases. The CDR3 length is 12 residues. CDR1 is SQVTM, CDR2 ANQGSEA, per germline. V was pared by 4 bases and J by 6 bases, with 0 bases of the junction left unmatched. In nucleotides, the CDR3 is TGCAGCGTTGGACAGGGGGCTCAGCCCCAGCATTTT. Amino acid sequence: CSVGQGAQPQHF.

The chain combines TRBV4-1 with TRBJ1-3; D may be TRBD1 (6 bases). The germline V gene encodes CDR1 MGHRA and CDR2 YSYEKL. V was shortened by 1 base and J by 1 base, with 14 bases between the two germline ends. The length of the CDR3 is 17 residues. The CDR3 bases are TGCGCCAGCAGCCAAGCAAAAACAGGGTTGTCTGGAAACACCATATATTTT. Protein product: CASSQAKTGLSGNTIYF.

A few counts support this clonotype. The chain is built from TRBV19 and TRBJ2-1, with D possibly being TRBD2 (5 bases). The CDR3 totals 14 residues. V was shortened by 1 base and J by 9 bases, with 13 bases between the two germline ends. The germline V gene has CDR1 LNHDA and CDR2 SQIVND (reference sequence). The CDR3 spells CASSIARIEGEQFF. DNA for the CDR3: TGTGCCAGTAGTATAGCGAGGATTGAGGGTGAGCAGTTCTTC.

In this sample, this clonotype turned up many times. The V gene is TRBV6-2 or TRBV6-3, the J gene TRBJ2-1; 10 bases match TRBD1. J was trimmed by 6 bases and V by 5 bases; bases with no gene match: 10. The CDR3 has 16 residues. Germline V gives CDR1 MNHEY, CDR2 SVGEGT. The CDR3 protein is CASSLELGTGVNEQFF. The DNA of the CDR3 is TGTGCCAGCAGTCTCGAATTGGGGACAGGGGTCAATGAGCAGTTCTTC.

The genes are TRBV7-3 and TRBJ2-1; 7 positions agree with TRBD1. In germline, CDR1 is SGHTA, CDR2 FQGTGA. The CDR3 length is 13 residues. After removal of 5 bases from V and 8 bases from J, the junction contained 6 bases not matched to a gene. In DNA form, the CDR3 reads TGTGCCAGCAGCACACAAGGGGGCTATGAGCAGTTCTTC. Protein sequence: CASSTQGGYEQFF.

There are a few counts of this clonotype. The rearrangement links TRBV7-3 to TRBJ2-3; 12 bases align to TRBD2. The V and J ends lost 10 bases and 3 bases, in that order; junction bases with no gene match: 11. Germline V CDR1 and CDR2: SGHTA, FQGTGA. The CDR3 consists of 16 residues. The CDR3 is CATAPGLAGLTDTQYF. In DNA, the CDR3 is TGTGCCACCGCCCCGGGACTAGCGGGCCTGACAGATACGCAGTATTTT.

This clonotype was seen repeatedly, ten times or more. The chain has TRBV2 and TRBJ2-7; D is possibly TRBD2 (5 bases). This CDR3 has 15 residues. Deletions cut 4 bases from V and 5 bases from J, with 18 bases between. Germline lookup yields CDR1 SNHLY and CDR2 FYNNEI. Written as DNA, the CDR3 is TGTGCCAGCAGTGTAGAGGGTGGACCGGACCACGAGCAGTACTTC. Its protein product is CASSVEGGPDHEQYF.

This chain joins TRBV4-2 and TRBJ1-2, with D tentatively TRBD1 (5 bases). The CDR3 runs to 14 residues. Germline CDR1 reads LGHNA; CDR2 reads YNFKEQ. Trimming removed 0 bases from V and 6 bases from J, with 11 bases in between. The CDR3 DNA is TGTGCCAGCAGCCAAGATCGGCCAGGGAATGGCTACACCTTC. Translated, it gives CASSQDRPGNGYTF.

DNA of the CDR3: TGTGCCAGCAGCGCCTCAGGAGCTACTGTCACAGATACGCAGTATTTT. Protein sequence: CASSASGATVTDTQYF. The chain joins TRBV9 to TRBJ2-3; D is undetermined. The CDR3 is made up of 16 amino acids. Germline CDR1 is SGDLS and CDR2 is YYNGEE. The V end lost 3 bases, the J end lost 2 bases, and 16 bases lay between the germline ends.

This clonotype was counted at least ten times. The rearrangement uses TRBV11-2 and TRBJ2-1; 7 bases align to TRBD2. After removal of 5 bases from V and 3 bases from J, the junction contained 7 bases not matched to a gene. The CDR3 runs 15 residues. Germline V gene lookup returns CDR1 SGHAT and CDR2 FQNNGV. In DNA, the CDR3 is TGTGCCAGCAGCCAGAGGACTAGTCGCTACAATGAGCAGTTCTTC. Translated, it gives CASSQRTSRYNEQFF. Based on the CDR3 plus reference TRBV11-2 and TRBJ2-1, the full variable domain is EAGVAQSPRYKIIEKRQSVAFWCNPISGHATLYWYQQILGQGPKLLIQFQNNGVVDDSQLPKDRFSAERLKGVDSTLKIQPAKLEDSAVYLCASSQRTSRYNEQFFGPGTRLTVL.

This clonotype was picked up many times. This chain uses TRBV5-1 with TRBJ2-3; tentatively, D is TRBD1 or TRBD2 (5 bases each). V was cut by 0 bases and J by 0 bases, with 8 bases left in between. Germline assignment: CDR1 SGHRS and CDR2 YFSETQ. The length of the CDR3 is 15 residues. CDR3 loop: CASSLDRTSTDTQYF. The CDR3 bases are TGCGCCAGCAGCTTGGACAGGACTAGCACAGATACGCAGTATTTT. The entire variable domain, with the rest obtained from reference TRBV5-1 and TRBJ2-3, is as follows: KAGVTQTPRYLIKTRGQQVTLSCSPISGHRSVSWYQQTPGQGLQFLFEYFSETQRNKGNFPGRFSGRQFSNSRSEMNVSTLELGDSALYLCASSLDRTSTDTQYFGPGTRLTVL.

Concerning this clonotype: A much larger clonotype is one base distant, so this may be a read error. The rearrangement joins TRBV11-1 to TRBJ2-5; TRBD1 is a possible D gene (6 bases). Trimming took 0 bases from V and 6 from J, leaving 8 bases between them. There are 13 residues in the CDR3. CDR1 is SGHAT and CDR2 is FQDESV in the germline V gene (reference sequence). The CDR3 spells CASSLAGTKTQYF. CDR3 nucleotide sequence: TGTGCCAGCAGCTTAGCGGGGACAAAGACCCAGTACTTC. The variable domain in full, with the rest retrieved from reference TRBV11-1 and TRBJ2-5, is EAEVAQSPRYKITEKSQAVAFWCDPISGHATLYWYRQILGQGPELLVQFQDESVVDDSQLPKDRFSAERLKGVDSTLKIQPAELGDSAMYLCASSLAGTKTQYFGPGTRLLVL.

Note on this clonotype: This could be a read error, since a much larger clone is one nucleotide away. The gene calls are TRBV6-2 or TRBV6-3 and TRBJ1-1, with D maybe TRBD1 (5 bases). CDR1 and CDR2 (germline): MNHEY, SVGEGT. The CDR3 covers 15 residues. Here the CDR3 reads CAGSYSGATNTEAFF. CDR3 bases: TGTGCCGGCAGTTACTCTGGGGCGACCAACACTGAAGCTTTCTTT.

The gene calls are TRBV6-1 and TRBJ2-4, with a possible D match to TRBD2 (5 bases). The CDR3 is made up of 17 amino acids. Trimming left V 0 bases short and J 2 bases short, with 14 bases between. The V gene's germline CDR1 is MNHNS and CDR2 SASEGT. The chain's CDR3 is CASSEAPFRGTKNIQYF. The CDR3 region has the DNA TGTGCCAGCAGTGAAGCACCGTTTCGGGGAACCAAAAACATTCAGTACTTC.

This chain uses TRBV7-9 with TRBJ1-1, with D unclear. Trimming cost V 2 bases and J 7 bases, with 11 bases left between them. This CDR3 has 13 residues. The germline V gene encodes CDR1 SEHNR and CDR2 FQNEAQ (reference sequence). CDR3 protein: CASSLLGGGEAFF. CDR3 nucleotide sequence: TGTGCCAGCAGCTTACTAGGAGGTGGTGAAGCTTTCTTT.

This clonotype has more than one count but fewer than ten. CDR3 coding DNA: TGTGCCAGCACCTCGACAACAACCTACGAGCAGTACTTC. Its protein is CASTSTTTYEQYF. This chain uses TRBV28 with TRBJ2-7; D gene uncertain. Per the germline V gene, CDR1 is MDHEN and CDR2 is SYDVKM. The V end lost 7 bases, the J end lost 2 bases, and 12 bases lay between the germline ends. The CDR3 totals 13 residues. Supplemented by reference TRBV28 and TRBJ2-7, the full variable domain reads DVKVTQSSRYLVKRTGEKVFLECVQDMDHENMFWYRQDPGLGLRLIYFSYDVKMKEKGDIPEGYSVSREKKERFSLILESASTNQTSMYLCASTSTTTYEQYFGPGTRLTVT.

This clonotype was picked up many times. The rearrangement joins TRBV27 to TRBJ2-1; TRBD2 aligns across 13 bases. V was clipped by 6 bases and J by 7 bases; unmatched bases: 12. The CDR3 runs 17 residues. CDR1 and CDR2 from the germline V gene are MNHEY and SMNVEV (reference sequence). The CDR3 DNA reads TGTGCCAGCAGCCGGACTAGCGGGAGAGATGGGCTTAATGAGCAGTTCTTC. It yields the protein CASSRTSGRDGLNEQFF.

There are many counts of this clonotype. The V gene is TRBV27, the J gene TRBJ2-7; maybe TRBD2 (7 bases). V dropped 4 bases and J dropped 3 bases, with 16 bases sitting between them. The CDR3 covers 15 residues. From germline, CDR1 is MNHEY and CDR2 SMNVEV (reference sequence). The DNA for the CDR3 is TGTGCCAGCAGTTGGGGGGCGGGAGCGAACTACGAGCAGTACTTC. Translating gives CASSWGAGANYEQYF.